Reported below is one T cell receptor (beta chain). Its antigen is not known. Assayed TCR templates numbered about 10^5 for each sample. Clones were read by immunoSEQ multiplex PCR, and TCRdb kept only the in-frame ones, dropping some. In the table there are over 100,000 clones, roughly nine tenths of which are singletons. This entry comes from a study of siplizumab effects on memory and regulatory T cells. Study outcomes and limitations: In the presence of siplizumab, alloreactive sequences traceable to unstimulated CD4+ memory cells were significantly reduced. Naive T cells looked more diverse than memory cells, and they looked like major contributors to the alloresponse. Of the alloreactive clones, only a minor fraction mapped to unstimulated subsets.

The material sequenced was Tregs sorted from blood. This clonotype originated in a human donor in good health.

The CDR3 nucleotides read TGTGCCAGCTCACCATACCGCGGGGAGCTGTTTTTT. It encodes CASSPYRGELFF. The chain joins TRBV18 to TRBJ2-2; D remains ambiguous. Germline values: CDR1 KGHSH, CDR2 LQKENI. The CDR3 loop spans 12 amino acids. Trimming took 2 bases from V and 7 from J, leaving 5 bases between them.